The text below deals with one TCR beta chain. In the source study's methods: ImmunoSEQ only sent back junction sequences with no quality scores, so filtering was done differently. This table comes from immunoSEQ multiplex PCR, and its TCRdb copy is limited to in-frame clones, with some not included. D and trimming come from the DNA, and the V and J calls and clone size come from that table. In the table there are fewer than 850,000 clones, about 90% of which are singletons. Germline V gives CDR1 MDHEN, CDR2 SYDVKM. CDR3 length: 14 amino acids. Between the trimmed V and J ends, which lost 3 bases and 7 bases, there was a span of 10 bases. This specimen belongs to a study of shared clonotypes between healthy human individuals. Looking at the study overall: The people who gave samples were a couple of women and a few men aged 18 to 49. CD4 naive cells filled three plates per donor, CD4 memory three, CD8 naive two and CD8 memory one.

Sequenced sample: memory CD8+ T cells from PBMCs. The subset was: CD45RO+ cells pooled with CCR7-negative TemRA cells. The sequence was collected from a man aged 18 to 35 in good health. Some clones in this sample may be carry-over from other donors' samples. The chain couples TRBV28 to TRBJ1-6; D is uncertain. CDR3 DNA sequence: TGTGCCAGCAGTTTTTTAACAGAGAATTCACCCCTCCACTTT. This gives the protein CASSFLTENSPLHF.